These T cell receptor beta chains were read from a single sample in a study of long-term antiretroviral therapy in people with HIV. Generated by immunoSEQ multiplex PCR, the TCRdb table keeps only in-frame clones and is missing some. The data contain around 30,000 clones, around 85% of them seen just once; the ten biggest clones take up about 8.6%. Sequencing was performed on unsorted PBMCs, taken 3 years after starting antiretroviral therapy. Receptor source: a man between 35 and 55 years old with HIV. CDR3s include the opening cysteine and the closing phenylalanine or tryptophan. The order of the fields is D gene, J gene, V gene, clone size, CDR3 length, CDR3 DNA, CDR3 protein. D genes are given only for firm matches. Where a row states a size, it is once, few, many or the class of an expanded clone; other rows omit it.

d_call: TRBD1; j_call: TRBJ2-3; v_call: TRBV28; clone_size: .; cdr3_length: 15; cdr3_nt: TGTGCCAGCAAGTCCTGGACAGGGTCTACAGATACGCAGTATTTT; cdr3_aa: CASKSWTGSTDTQYF
d_call: .; j_call: TRBJ2-7; v_call: TRBV7-2; clone_size: .; cdr3_length: 18; cdr3_nt: TGTGCCAGCAGCTTATTCGCCCCCCTAGGGCAGGGATTTTACGAGCAGTACTTC; cdr3_aa: CASSLFAPLGQGFYEQYF
d_call: .; j_call: TRBJ2-1; v_call: TRBV13; clone_size: .; cdr3_length: 12; cdr3_nt: TGTGCCAGCAGCGTTAGCGTCGGTGAGCAGTTCTTC; cdr3_aa: CASSVSVGEQFF
d_call: .; j_call: TRBJ1-4; v_call: TRBV20-1; clone_size: .; cdr3_length: 11; cdr3_nt: TGCAGTGCCCTTCTAGCCGAAAAACTGTTTTTT; cdr3_aa: CSALLAEKLFF
d_call: .; j_call: TRBJ1-1; v_call: TRBV12-5; clone_size: .; cdr3_length: 14; cdr3_nt: TGTGCTAGTGGTCAGCTGACAGAATTCACTGAAGCTTTCTTT; cdr3_aa: CASGQLTEFTEAFF
d_call: TRBD1; j_call: TRBJ2-7; v_call: TRBV7-8; clone_size: few; cdr3_length: 16; cdr3_nt: TGTGCCAGCAGCTTATCCGGGACAGGGGCTTCCTACGAGCAGTACTTC; cdr3_aa: CASSLSGTGASYEQYF
d_call: .; j_call: TRBJ1-2; v_call: TRBV29-1; clone_size: .; cdr3_length: 15; cdr3_nt: TGCAGCGTTGGACCCCAGGTTGATAGTAACTATGGCTACACCTTC; cdr3_aa: CSVGPQVDSNYGYTF
d_call: .; j_call: TRBJ2-7; v_call: TRBV4-2; clone_size: .; cdr3_length: 15; cdr3_nt: TGTGCCAGCAGCCAAGGCGGGACAGAGCTTTACGAGCAGTACTTC; cdr3_aa: CASSQGGTELYEQYF
d_call: .; j_call: TRBJ2-7; v_call: TRBV11-2; clone_size: .; cdr3_length: 12; cdr3_nt: TGTGCCAGCAGCCCCGGTATGAGCGAGCAGTACTTC; cdr3_aa: CASSPGMSEQYF
d_call: .; j_call: TRBJ2-1; v_call: TRBV15; clone_size: .; cdr3_length: 13; cdr3_nt: TGTGCCACCAATAATGGGGGGGCAAATGAGCAGTTCTTC; cdr3_aa: CATNNGGANEQFF
d_call: TRBD1; j_call: TRBJ1-2; v_call: TRBV19; clone_size: .; cdr3_length: 15; cdr3_nt: TGTGCCAGTAGTCCAGTCGAGACAGGGGTCTATGGCTACACCTTC; cdr3_aa: CASSPVETGVYGYTF
d_call: .; j_call: TRBJ2-3; v_call: TRBV9; clone_size: .; cdr3_length: 13; cdr3_nt: TGTGCCAGCAGCCCCCCACAGGGTTTTTCGCAGTATTTT; cdr3_aa: CASSPPQGFSQYF
d_call: .; j_call: TRBJ1-4; v_call: TRBV12-5; clone_size: .; cdr3_length: 17; cdr3_nt: TGTGCTAGTGGTTTGGTACACGCGACAGGAGGAAATGAAAAACTGTTTTTT; cdr3_aa: CASGLVHATGGNEKLFF
d_call: .; j_call: TRBJ2-1; v_call: TRBV6-5; clone_size: once; cdr3_length: 15; cdr3_nt: TGTGCCAGCAGTTACTCCGGGGGGCTGGTCGATGAGCAGTTCTTC; cdr3_aa: CASSYSGGLVDEQFF
d_call: .; j_call: TRBJ1-5; v_call: TRBV6-6; clone_size: .; cdr3_length: 12; cdr3_nt: TGTGCCAGCAGTTACTCGGGTCAGCCCCAGCATTTT; cdr3_aa: CASSYSGQPQHF
d_call: .; j_call: TRBJ2-3; v_call: TRBV9; clone_size: .; cdr3_length: 17; cdr3_nt: TGTGCCAGCAGCGTAGCTCATGGAGGGACAAGCACAGATACGCAGTATTTT; cdr3_aa: CASSVAHGGTSTDTQYF
d_call: TRBD1; j_call: TRBJ1-1; v_call: TRBV6-1; clone_size: .; cdr3_length: 15; cdr3_nt: TGTGCCAGCAGGTGGGGTGGCAGGGGGCTTACTGAAGCTTTCTTT; cdr3_aa: CASRWGGRGLTEAFF
d_call: .; j_call: TRBJ2-2; v_call: TRBV7-3; clone_size: .; cdr3_length: 16; cdr3_nt: TGTGCCAGCAGCCCCTCCCCGGACATTTACACCGGGGAGCTGTTTTTT; cdr3_aa: CASSPSPDIYTGELFF
d_call: .; j_call: TRBJ1-1; v_call: TRBV7-2; clone_size: .; cdr3_length: 13; cdr3_nt: TGTGCCAGCAGCCCTGACCCGAACACTGAAGCTTTCTTT; cdr3_aa: CASSPDPNTEAFF
d_call: .; j_call: TRBJ1-1; v_call: TRBV5-1; clone_size: .; cdr3_length: 15; cdr3_nt: TGCGCCAGCAGCATAACCGGGGCCATGAACACTGAAGCTTTCTTT; cdr3_aa: CASSITGAMNTEAFF
d_call: TRBD1; j_call: TRBJ1-2; v_call: TRBV6-5; clone_size: .; cdr3_length: 14; cdr3_nt: TGTGCCAGCAGTTTTTACAGGGGCGACTATGGCTACACCTTC; cdr3_aa: CASSFYRGDYGYTF
d_call: .; j_call: TRBJ2-6; v_call: TRBV5-1; clone_size: .; cdr3_length: 18; cdr3_nt: TGCGCCAGCAGCTCATCCGGGCCCCGCTCCTCTGGGGCCAACGTCCTGACTTTC; cdr3_aa: CASSSSGPRSSGANVLTF
d_call: TRBD1; j_call: TRBJ2-7; v_call: TRBV27; clone_size: .; cdr3_length: 15; cdr3_nt: TGTGCCAGCTCCTCGGGTGACAGGGGACTCTACGAGCAGTACTTC; cdr3_aa: CASSSGDRGLYEQYF
d_call: TRBD2; j_call: TRBJ2-1; v_call: TRBV5-4; clone_size: once; cdr3_length: 15; cdr3_nt: TGTGCCAGCAGCTTAGAAAGCGGGAGGAAAAATGAGCAGTTCTTC; cdr3_aa: CASSLESGRKNEQFF
d_call: .; j_call: TRBJ1-2; v_call: TRBV2; clone_size: .; cdr3_length: 13; cdr3_nt: TGTGCCAGCAGCGGACACCTGGACCATGGCTACACCTTC; cdr3_aa: CASSGHLDHGYTF
d_call: TRBD2; j_call: TRBJ2-1; v_call: TRBV9; clone_size: .; cdr3_length: 13; cdr3_nt: TGTGCCAGCAGCGGCGGGGGATACAATGAGCAGTTCTTC; cdr3_aa: CASSGGGYNEQFF
d_call: .; j_call: TRBJ1-1; v_call: TRBV27; clone_size: .; cdr3_length: 13; cdr3_nt: TGTGCCAGCAGTTACGTTCCTAACACTGAAGCTTTCTTT; cdr3_aa: CASSYVPNTEAFF
d_call: .; j_call: TRBJ1-1; v_call: TRBV6-5; clone_size: .; cdr3_length: 14; cdr3_nt: TGTGCCAGCAGCCCCGCGTGGGGGGCGGCTGAAGCTTTCTTT; cdr3_aa: CASSPAWGAAEAFF
d_call: .; j_call: TRBJ2-6; v_call: TRBV27; clone_size: once; cdr3_length: 15; cdr3_nt: TGTGCCAGCAAGGCGGCCCGCTCTGGGGCCAACGTCCTGACTTTC; cdr3_aa: CASKAARSGANVLTF
d_call: .; j_call: TRBJ2-3; v_call: TRBV6-5; clone_size: .; cdr3_length: 15; cdr3_nt: TGTGCCAGCAACTCAGGCAGGCAGAACACAGATACGCAGTATTTT; cdr3_aa: CASNSGRQNTDTQYF
d_call: TRBD1; j_call: TRBJ2-2; v_call: TRBV5-8; clone_size: .; cdr3_length: 18; cdr3_nt: TGTGCCAGCAGCCAAAACCGAGGACAGGGGGGAAAATACGGGGAGCTGTTTTTT; cdr3_aa: CASSQNRGQGGKYGELFF
d_call: TRBD2; j_call: TRBJ2-5; v_call: TRBV13; clone_size: once; cdr3_length: 16; cdr3_nt: TGTGCCAGCAGCTTATGGCGAGCGGGGGGACAAGAGACCCAGTACTTC; cdr3_aa: CASSLWRAGGQETQYF
d_call: .; j_call: TRBJ2-3; v_call: TRBV2; clone_size: once; cdr3_length: 15; cdr3_nt: TGTGCCAGCAGTGGGGGGAAAACTAGCACAGATACGCAGTATTTT; cdr3_aa: CASSGGKTSTDTQYF
d_call: .; j_call: TRBJ2-2; v_call: TRBV29-1; clone_size: .; cdr3_length: 13; cdr3_nt: TGCAGCGTTGGTCAGCCGAACACCGGGGAGCTGTTTTTT; cdr3_aa: CSVGQPNTGELFF
d_call: .; j_call: TRBJ1-5; v_call: TRBV6-6; clone_size: .; cdr3_length: 12; cdr3_nt: TGTGCCAGCAGTTTGGGCGATCAGCCCCAGCATTTT; cdr3_aa: CASSLGDQPQHF
d_call: TRBD1; j_call: TRBJ1-5; v_call: TRBV19; clone_size: .; cdr3_length: 15; cdr3_nt: TGTGCCAGTAGTACCTGGACAGGGGGGAATCAGCCCCAGCATTTT; cdr3_aa: CASSTWTGGNQPQHF
d_call: .; j_call: TRBJ2-3; v_call: TRBV7-3; clone_size: .; cdr3_length: 15; cdr3_nt: TGTGCCAGCAGCTTAATGGGCAAATACACAGATACGCAGTATTTT; cdr3_aa: CASSLMGKYTDTQYF